This section outlines one T cell receptor beta chain sequence together with its context. As yet, its antigen is unknown. The V and J ends lost 3 bases and 8 bases, in that order; junction bases with no gene match: 11. CDR1 and CDR2 (germline): SNHLY, FYNNEI. The CDR3 totals 15 residues. This sample was included in a study of cytomegalovirus exposure and HLA in healthy donors. As for the study in general: Among 350 to 500 genotyped donors, more than 65% fell in the Caucasian-associated ancestry cluster. Overall study findings and caveats: Information on immune exposure was restricted to one variable (CMV serostatus).

In the PCR, 60 Vbeta and 13 Jbeta primers were used. How the authors handled the data: In a later analysis, some 80 million unique TCR beta chains included roughly 11 million shared by two or more donors. Sequencing used immunoSEQ multiplex PCR; TCRdb keeps in-frame clones, though not all of them. That table supplies the V and J calls and clone size; D and trimming were determined from the DNA. The table has roughly 180,000 clones, approximately 80% seen once. Sequenced: PBMCs. The chain employs TRBV2 and TRBJ1-2; the match to TRBD1 covers 8 bases. This clonotype originated in a female donor in good health and CMV-seronegative. The CDR3 region has the DNA TGTGCCAGCAGTGATCGGCGGCAGGGGGCGCTGGGCTACACCTTC. This translates into CASSDRRQGALGYTF.